Presented here are 17 T cell receptor beta chains from one specimen sequenced in a study of T cells in women clearing cervical HPV infection. Measured with immunoSEQ multiplex PCR; TCRdb has only the in-frame clones, and not every one. The sample has about 20,000 clones, and its top ten clones hold about 5.3%. The material sequenced was blood buffy coat. The receptors were sampled from a woman between 18 and 75 years old with a cervical HPV16 infection that either progressed to CIN3+ or cleared (not recorded which).

As to this clone: The CDR3 goes on 3 residues after the read ends, and that part is filled in from the germline J gene. This chain uses TRBV12-5 with TRBJ2-1; D gene unclear. The germline CDR1 and CDR2 sequences are LGHNT and FRNRAP. V was clipped by 3 bases and J by 6 bases, with 9 bases between them. The CDR3 totals 13 residues. CDR3 sequence: CASGLGPGNEQFF. The DNA read from the CDR3 is TGTGCTAGTGGTTTAGGGCCAGGCAATGAG.

With respect to this clone: The read comes to an end 3 residues before the CDR3 does, leaving the germline J gene to fill in the end. The chain has TRBV7-8 and TRBJ2-5; TRBD1 is a possible D gene (6 bases). CDR3 length: 18 amino acids. Trimming stripped 4 bases from V and 4 bases from J, with 25 bases between. Germline V gene lookup returns CDR1 SGHVS and CDR2 FQNEAQ. CDR3 sequence: CASSYQFSIQGEGETQYF. Partial CDR3 DNA: TGTGCCAGCAGCTACCAGTTTAGCATACAGGGAGAGGGAGAGACC.

On this clone: The read terminates 3 residues before the CDR3 end, so the remaining end is supplied by the germline J gene. The chain links TRBV5-1 to TRBJ1-4, with D perhaps TRBD1 (6 bases). The CDR3 runs to 13 residues. Germline V gene sequence: CDR1 SGHRS, CDR2 YFSETQ. The CDR3 spells CASSLDREEPLFF. The covered CDR3 bases are TGCGCCAGCAGCTTGGACAGGGAAGAACCA.

About this clone itself: The read halts 3 residues ahead of the CDR3 end, with the missing end drawn from the germline J gene. This chain joins TRBV7-2 and TRBJ2-7, with 8 bases fitting TRBD2. Germline CDR1 SGHTA, CDR2 FQGNSA. V shed 1 base, J shed 5 bases, and the junction held 4 bases outside the gene matches. The CDR3 is 14 residues long. CDR3 residues: CASSLVISGDEQYF. The CDR3 bases that were read are TGTGCCAGCAGCTTAGTAATTAGCGGGGACGAG.

About this clone itself: Read data end 3 residues before the CDR3 end; the end is taken from the germline J gene. The chain is built from TRBV2 and TRBJ2-2, with TRBD2 identical over 9 bases. CDR1 and CDR2 (germline): SNHLY, FYNNEI. There are 15 residues in the CDR3. J gave up 1 base and V 4 bases, and 1 base lay outside the gene matches. Partial CDR3 DNA: TGTGCCAGCAGTGCTAGCGGGGAGAACACCGGGGAG. This encodes CASSASGENTGE. The entire CDR3 protein reads CASSASGENTGELFF. The full variable domain, rest sourced from reference TRBV2 and TRBJ2-2, is EPEVTQTPSHQVTQMGQEVILRCVPISNHLYFYWYRQILGQKVEFLVSFYNNEISEKSEIFDDQFSVERPDGSNFTLKIRSTKLEDSAMYFCASSASGENTGELFFGEGSRLTVL.

A remark on this clone: The CDR3 end falls 3 residues outside the read, so it is completed with the germline J gene. The chain has TRBV11-1 and TRBJ2-3; no clear D. This CDR3 has 15 amino acids. Germline V gives CDR1 SGHAT, CDR2 FQDESV (reference sequence). Deletions cut 4 bases from V and 2 bases from J, with 13 bases between. The CDR3 bases that were read are TGTGCCAGCAGCTCCGGTTATAGTTCCACAGATACG. Translating gives CASSSGYSSTDT. The entire CDR3 protein reads CASSSGYSSTDTQYF.

Worth noting for this clone: From the germline J gene comes the end of the CDR3, since the read stops 3 residues before it. The rearrangement joins TRBV2 to TRBJ1-1; maybe TRBD1 (5 bases). Germline loops: CDR1 SNHLY, CDR2 FYNNEI. With 7 bases removed from V and 4 bases from J, the gap between germline ends came to 10 bases. The CDR3 spans 12 residues. CDR3 residues: CASTGRATEAFF. CDR3 bases read: TGTGCCAGCACTGGCAGGGCCACTGAA.

Note on this clone: The read terminates 3 residues before the CDR3 end, so the remaining end is supplied by the germline J gene. The chain carries TRBV7-9 and TRBJ1-2; maybe TRBD1 (5 bases). Looked up from germline, CDR1 is SEHNR and CDR2 is FQNEAQ (reference sequence). There are 15 residues in the CDR3. CDR3 in amino acids: CASSHPGPSYNDYTF. The CDR3 DNA, read in part, is TGTGCCAGCAGCCACCCAGGGCCATCCTACAATGAC.

As to this clone: The read falls 3 residues short of the CDR3 end, and the missing part is taken from the germline J gene. The chain joins TRBV7-3 to TRBJ2-5; 8 bases line up with TRBD2. The CDR3 is 14 amino acids. V shed 4 bases, J shed 5 bases, and the junction held 6 bases outside the gene matches. CDR1 and CDR2 from the germline V gene are SGHTA and FQGTGA. Incomplete CDR3 DNA: TGTGCCAGCAGCTCGGGGGGGCCAGGGGAGACC. Amino acids: CASSSGGPGET. The whole CDR3 is CASSSGGPGETQYF.

About this clone: The CDR3 extends 3 residues past the end of the read, so its final part is completed from the germline J gene. J is TRBJ1-2 and V is TRBV18; a weak D match, TRBD1 (5 bases). The CDR3 totals 14 residues. The germline V gene encodes CDR1 KGHSH and CDR2 LQKENI. The covered CDR3 bases are TGTGCCAGCTCACCATGGGACGCGGGGTACGAC. The encoded protein is CASSPWDAGYD. The entire CDR3 sequence reads CASSPWDAGYDYTF.

With regard to this clone: Read sequence stops 3 residues before the CDR3 end, and the germline J gene provides the missing end. This sequence joins TRBV7-2 and TRBJ2-3, with TRBD1 matching 7 bases. Germline trimming cut 6 bases from V and 6 bases from J; bases unmatched to any gene: 12. The germline CDR1 and CDR2 sequences are SGHTA and FQGNSA. The CDR3 has 15 residues. The sequenced part of the CDR3 DNA is TGTGCCAGCAGTTTGAACGACAGGGCTTTTGATACG. This sequence encodes CASSLNDRAFDT. From start to end, the CDR3 is CASSLNDRAFDTQYF.

Concerning this clone itself: The CDR3 end lies 3 residues beyond the end of the read and is filled in from the germline J gene. V gene TRBV20-1 combines with J gene TRBJ2-3; TRBD2 might be the D (6 bases). Germline CDR1 is DFQATT and CDR2 is SNEGSKA (reference sequence). The V end lost 6 bases, the J end lost 8 bases, and 21 bases lay between the germline ends. The CDR3 is made up of 14 amino acids. The CDR3 bases that were read are TGCAGTGCCGGAGGGGCTAGCGCAACGGGTACG. It specifies CSAGGASATGT. The whole CDR3 protein reads CSAGGASATGTQYF.

About this clone: One end of the junction varies from germline; a read error may be responsible. The read finishes 3 residues shy of the CDR3 end, and the germline J gene is used to complete it. The V gene is TRBV4-2, the J gene TRBJ2-4; no reliable D call. Germline V gene sequence: CDR1 LGHNA, CDR2 YNFKEQ. This CDR3 comprises 17 residues. Here the CDR3 reads CASSQEGPVLAKNIQYF. CDR3 bases read: TGCGCCAGCAGCCAAGAAGGGCCTGTCTTAGCCAAAAACATT.

Concerning this clone itself: The read stops 3 residues short of the end of the CDR3; the missing end is completed from the germline J gene. The genes are TRBV6-4 and TRBJ1-1, with D uncertain. The germline CDR1 and CDR2 sequences are MRHNA and SNTAGT. This CDR3 contains 13 residues. The part of the CDR3 DNA that was read is TGTGCCAGCAGTTCAGACACCGCCATCGAA. Translation gives CASSSDTAIE. The whole CDR3 region reads CASSSDTAIEAFF.

About this clone: The read ends 3 residues before the CDR3 terminus; that terminus is restored from the germline J gene. The rearrangement joins TRBV20-1 to TRBJ2-3; possibly TRBD1 for D (6 bases). V was cut by 6 bases and J by 2 bases, with 12 bases left in between. This CDR3 comprises 13 residues. Germline-derived CDR1 and CDR2 are DFQATT and SNEGSKA (reference sequence). This chain's CDR3 is CSARQGTTDTQYF. CDR3 DNA (partial): TGCAGTGCACGTCAGGGGACCACAGATACG.

Concerning this clone itself: Sequencing ends 3 residues short of the CDR3 end; the germline J gene provides the rest. The chain has TRBV7-9 and TRBJ1-5; TRBD1 is a possible D gene (6 bases). Trimming took off 8 bases at V and 1 base at J, with 15 bases between the two ends. Germline V CDR1 and CDR2: SEHNR, FQNEAQ (reference sequence). The CDR3 sequence is 15 residues long. CDR3 DNA (partial): TGTGCCAGCTCTAGGGGGTTAAAAAGCAATCAGCCC. The encoded protein is CASSRGLKSNQP. The entire CDR3 protein is CASSRGLKSNQPQHF. The entire variable domain, with the rest obtained from reference TRBV7-9 and TRBJ1-5, is as follows: DTGVSQNPRHKITKRGQNVTFRCDPISEHNRLYWYRQTLGQGPEFLTYFQNEAQLEKSRLLSDRFSAERPKGSFSTLEIQRTEQGDSAMYLCASSRGLKSNQPQHFGDGTRLSIL.

About this clone itself: The sequenced fragment ends 3 residues before the CDR3 boundary, so the rest is inferred from the germline J gene. The chain links TRBV7-3 to TRBJ1-5; D ambiguous. CDR3 length: 13 amino acids. CDR1 and CDR2 (germline): SGHTA, FQGTGA. V dropped 2 bases and J dropped 6 bases, with 8 bases sitting between them. CDR3 DNA, as far as it was read: TGTGCCAGCAGCTTAGGTTCCGGTCAGCCC. It is translated as CASSLGSGQP. From start to end, the CDR3 is CASSLGSGQPQHF.